These T cell receptor beta chains were read from a single sample in a study of shared clonotypes between healthy human individuals. The method was immunoSEQ multiplex PCR; TCRdb's version includes in-frame clones alone and lacks a portion of them. The sample lists around 1.9 million clones; 93% were seen once. Sequenced: naive CD8+ T cells from PBMCs. The receptors shown here come from a man between 18 and 29 years old in good health. Some clones in this sample may be carry-over from other donors' samples. CDR3s include the opening cysteine and the closing phenylalanine or tryptophan. The D gene is left open where the match is weak. For some rows the clone size is stated as once, few or many, or as a class when expanded; others skip it.

J: TRBJ1-2
size: .
D: TRBD1
V: TRBV2
DNA: TGTGCCAGGGACCCGGGACAGTTCTATGGCTACACCTTC
CDR3: CARDPGQFYGYTF

J: TRBJ2-5
size: .
D: TRBD2
V: TRBV7-3
DNA: TGTGCCAGCAGCCCCAGCGGGAGTTATCGGGAGACCCAGTACTTC
CDR3: CASSPSGSYRETQYF

J: TRBJ2-1
size: .
D: .
V: TRBV29-1
DNA: TGCAGCACCTGGACGGATGAGCAGTTCTTC
CDR3: CSTWTDEQFF

J: TRBJ2-5
size: .
D: .
V: TRBV7-3
DNA: TGTGCCAGCAGCTTAAAAGGGAAAGAGACCCAGTACTTC
CDR3: CASSLKGKETQYF

J: TRBJ2-5
size: .
D: .
V: TRBV27
DNA: TGTGCCAGCAGTTTTGGCTACTCCACACAAGAGACCCAGTACTTC
CDR3: CASSFGYSTQETQYF

J: TRBJ1-2
size: .
D: .
V: TRBV5-1
DNA: TGCGCCAGCAGTCAGGGGAATGACATAACGGGGAGCTACACCTTC
CDR3: CASSQGNDITGSYTF

J: TRBJ2-3
size: .
D: TRBD1
V: TRBV7-9
DNA: TGTGCCAGCAGCCCCTACGGACAGGGGCCAGAAACAGATACGCAGTATTTT
CDR3: CASSPYGQGPETDTQYF

J: TRBJ1-1
size: .
D: .
V: TRBV6-1
DNA: TGTGCCAGCAGTGAGGTCTGGTCAGGTTCGACTGAAGCTTTCTTT
CDR3: CASSEVWSGSTEAFF

J: TRBJ2-3
size: .
D: .
V: TRBV6-5
DNA: TGTGCCAGCAGTCCCGGCCCCAGCACAGATACGCAGTATTTT
CDR3: CASSPGPSTDTQYF

J: TRBJ2-7
size: .
D: .
V: TRBV6-1
DNA: TGTGCCAGCAGAACAGGAGAAAACAGCGAGCAGTACTTC
CDR3: CASRTGENSEQYF

J: TRBJ1-1
size: many
D: .
V: TRBV9
DNA: TGTGCCAGCAGCGTAGATCGGGTGGGGCCCGACAGTGAAGCTTTCTTT
CDR3: CASSVDRVGPDSEAFF

J: TRBJ2-5
size: .
D: TRBD2
V: TRBV5-6
DNA: TGTGCCAGCAGCTGGGGAGGGACCCAAGAGACCCAGTACTTC
CDR3: CASSWGGTQETQYF

J: TRBJ2-5
size: .
D: .
V: TRBV6-6
DNA: TGTGCCAGCAGTCCACCCCGGGGGCCTCGGGAGACCCAGTACTTC
CDR3: CASSPPRGPRETQYF

J: TRBJ1-1
size: .
D: .
V: TRBV6-5
DNA: TGTGCCAGCAGTCATCTGACATCCCCACTGACTGAAGCTTTCTTT
CDR3: CASSHLTSPLTEAFF

J: TRBJ2-1
size: .
D: TRBD2
V: TRBV27
DNA: TGTGCCAGCAGTGTTGGGGCGGGAGTGATTACTTACAATGAGCAGTTCTTC
CDR3: CASSVGAGVITYNEQFF

J: TRBJ2-1
size: .
D: .
V: TRBV27
DNA: TGTGCCAGCAGTTTCCGAGAATACAATGAGCAGTTCTTC
CDR3: CASSFREYNEQFF

J: TRBJ2-5
size: .
D: .
V: TRBV7-9
DNA: TGTGCCAGCAGCCCCCCTAGCCGGACACAAGAGACCCAGTACTTC
CDR3: CASSPPSRTQETQYF

J: TRBJ1-5
size: few
D: .
V: TRBV5-8
DNA: TGTGCCAGCATTAGGGGCAATCAGCCCCAGCATTTT
CDR3: CASIRGNQPQHF

J: TRBJ1-5
size: .
D: .
V: TRBV7-8
DNA: TGTGCCAGAAATTCAGGAAATCAGCCCCAGCATTTT
CDR3: CARNSGNQPQHF

J: TRBJ2-7
size: once
D: .
V: TRBV6-6
DNA: TGTGCCAGCAGTTACTCTGGAGTGACCTACGAGCAGTACTTC
CDR3: CASSYSGVTYEQYF

J: TRBJ1-1
size: few
D: .
V: TRBV10-3
DNA: TGTGCCATCCGCGCCGGGTTGAACACTGAAGCTTTCTTT
CDR3: CAIRAGLNTEAFF

J: TRBJ2-1
size: .
D: .
V: TRBV5-8
DNA: TGTGCCAGCAGCTTCGACAGGCCGACCTACAATGAGCAGTTCTTC
CDR3: CASSFDRPTYNEQFF

J: TRBJ2-1
size: .
D: TRBD2
V: TRBV14
DNA: TGTGCCAGCAGCCAAGGACCTTCCAAGCGGGGGTCCGCTGGGGAGCAGTTCTTC
CDR3: CASSQGPSKRGSAGEQFF

J: TRBJ2-7
size: .
D: .
V: TRBV29-1
DNA: TGCAGCGCCCTATTCCGGGACGGCTCCTACGAGCAGTACTTC
CDR3: CSALFRDGSYEQYF

J: TRBJ1-1
size: .
D: TRBD1
V: TRBV10-2
DNA: TGCGCCAGCAGTGAGCGGGACAGGGTAACTGAAGCTTTCTTT
CDR3: CASSERDRVTEAFF

J: TRBJ2-7
size: .
D: .
V: TRBV28
DNA: TGTGCCAGCAGTTTTGAGGGTTTTGGCTACGAGCAGTACTTC
CDR3: CASSFEGFGYEQYF

J: TRBJ2-1
size: .
D: TRBD2
V: TRBV7-9
DNA: TGTGCCAGCAGCTTCACCCTAGCGGGGGACAATGAGCAGTTCTTC
CDR3: CASSFTLAGDNEQFF

J: TRBJ2-2
size: few
D: TRBD1
V: TRBV27
DNA: TGTGCCAGCAGGCCGGGGCAGGGGGCGAACACCGGGGAGCTGTTTTTT
CDR3: CASRPGQGANTGELFF

J: TRBJ2-7
size: .
D: .
V: TRBV29-1
DNA: TGCAGCGTTGTACAGGATTACGAGCAGTACTTC
CDR3: CSVVQDYEQYF

J: TRBJ2-1
size: .
D: TRBD2
V: TRBV6-5
DNA: TGTGCCAGCAGTTACAGGCTAGCGGACAATGAGCAGTTCTTC
CDR3: CASSYRLADNEQFF

J: TRBJ1-5
size: .
D: TRBD1
V: TRBV28
DNA: TGTGCCAGCAGGTACGACAGGGATTATCAGCCCCAGCATTTT
CDR3: CASRYDRDYQPQHF

J: TRBJ2-3
size: .
D: .
V: TRBV6-1
DNA: TGTGCCAGCAGTGAACCGCGTAGCACAGATACGCAGTATTTT
CDR3: CASSEPRSTDTQYF

J: TRBJ2-1
size: .
D: .
V: TRBV9
DNA: TGTGCCAGCAGCGTAGGGACGCCCCCTCTCAATGAGCAGTTCTTC
CDR3: CASSVGTPPLNEQFF

J: TRBJ2-7
size: once
D: TRBD2
V: TRBV28
DNA: TGTGCCAGCAGTTTGTTTACCGGGACTAGCGTCTACGAGCAGTACTTC
CDR3: CASSLFTGTSVYEQYF

J: TRBJ2-7
size: .
D: .
V: TRBV10-3
DNA: TGTGCCATCAGTTCAGCTTCCTACGAGCAGTACTTC
CDR3: CAISSASYEQYF

J: TRBJ1-2
size: .
D: .
V: TRBV27
DNA: TGTGCCAGCAGCGCGATGGGGGGAGGGGATGGCTACACCTTC
CDR3: CASSAMGGGDGYTF

J: TRBJ1-2
size: .
D: .
V: TRBV28
DNA: TGTGCCAGCAGCCAAGAGAGGGACTATGGCTACACCTTC
CDR3: CASSQERDYGYTF

J: TRBJ1-2
size: .
D: TRBD1
V: TRBV6-1
DNA: TGTGCCAGCAGTGAAGCCAGAGAGGACAGGCTAGGCTATGGCTACACCTTC
CDR3: CASSEAREDRLGYGYTF

J: TRBJ2-7
size: .
D: .
V: TRBV4-1
DNA: TGCGCCAGCAGCCAAGGAGTAATATCCTCCTACGAGCAGTACTTC
CDR3: CASSQGVISSYEQYF

J: TRBJ2-7
size: .
D: .
V: TRBV7-2
DNA: TGTGCCAGCAGCTGGGGGATGGGGAGCTCCTACGAGCAGTACTTC
CDR3: CASSWGMGSSYEQYF

J: TRBJ2-2
size: .
D: .
V: TRBV1
DNA: TGCACCAGCAGCCAAGATTCGGGCCCCGGGGAGCTGTTTTTT
CDR3: CTSSQDSGPGELFF

J: TRBJ2-1
size: .
D: .
V: TRBV19
DNA: TGTGCCAGTAGCCGGACAGCGAGCTCCTACAATGAGCAGTTCTTC
CDR3: CASSRTASSYNEQFF

J: TRBJ1-3
size: .
D: .
V: TRBV30
DNA: TGTGCCTGGATGGTAAGAGAATCTGGAAACACCATATATTTT
CDR3: CAWMVRESGNTIYF

J: TRBJ2-5
size: .
D: .
V: TRBV28
DNA: TGTGCCAGCAGTTTCCCCAGGGGCATTTTAGAGACCCAGTACTTC
CDR3: CASSFPRGILETQYF

J: TRBJ1-5
size: .
D: TRBD1
V: TRBV6-5
DNA: TGTGCCAGCAGCCTAGGGGGCCGAGGCAATCAGCCCCAGCATTTT
CDR3: CASSLGGRGNQPQHF

J: TRBJ2-5
size: few
D: .
V: TRBV25-1
DNA: TGTGCCAGCAGTGTTCCGGGGGAACAAGAGACCCAGTACTTC
CDR3: CASSVPGEQETQYF

J: TRBJ2-5
size: .
D: TRBD1
V: TRBV10-3
DNA: TGTGCCATCAGTGACGGACAGGGTGCAGAGACCCAGTACTTC
CDR3: CAISDGQGAETQYF

J: TRBJ2-7
size: .
D: TRBD1
V: TRBV28
DNA: TGTGCCAGCGGGTACAGGGGGCGCGTTTACGAGCAGTACTTC
CDR3: CASGYRGRVYEQYF

J: TRBJ2-5
size: once
D: TRBD1
V: TRBV28
DNA: TGTGCCAGCAGTCAGACAGGGTCTCGGCAAGAGACCCAGTACTTC
CDR3: CASSQTGSRQETQYF

J: TRBJ2-7
size: .
D: TRBD1
V: TRBV10-3
DNA: TGTGCCATCAGCGACCAGGACAGGGCCTACGAGCAGTACTTC
CDR3: CAISDQDRAYEQYF

J: TRBJ2-2
size: .
D: TRBD1
V: TRBV7-6
DNA: TGTGCCAGCAGCCCGCGGGCCACAGGGGCCACCGGGGAGCTGTTTTTT
CDR3: CASSPRATGATGELFF

J: TRBJ2-5
size: .
D: .
V: TRBV5-6
DNA: TGTGCCAGCAGCTGGAAAGAGACCCAGTACTTC
CDR3: CASSWKETQYF

J: TRBJ2-7
size: .
D: TRBD1
V: TRBV5-1
DNA: TGCGCCAGCAGCACAGGACAGGGATTTGACGAGCAGTACTTC
CDR3: CASSTGQGFDEQYF

J: TRBJ2-1
size: .
D: TRBD1
V: TRBV19
DNA: TGTGCCAGTAGTATAGCCCGGGACAGGGAGGGGTTCTTC
CDR3: CASSIARDREGFF

J: TRBJ2-5
size: .
D: .
V: TRBV7-9
DNA: TGTGCCAGCAGCTTAGAACGGCTCGTGTACCAAGAGACCCAGTACTTC
CDR3: CASSLERLVYQETQYF

J: TRBJ2-2
size: .
D: TRBD2
V: TRBV7-9
DNA: TGTGCCAGCAGCTCCCGACAGCGGGAGGGGGACACCGGGGAGCTGTTTTTT
CDR3: CASSSRQREGDTGELFF

J: TRBJ2-2
size: .
D: TRBD1
V: TRBV19
DNA: TGTGCCAGTGTGGACAGGCACACCGGGGAGCTGTTTTTT
CDR3: CASVDRHTGELFF